The next 21 T cell receptor beta chains were all read from a single sample in a study of blood T cell repertoires in COVID-19. Sequencing was performed with immunoSEQ multiplex PCR; in TCRdb, only in-frame clones are kept and a portion is missing. In the table there are more than 250,000 clones, over 75% of which are singletons. Sequenced material: PBMCs or T cells enriched from blood (not recorded which). All receptors come from a woman aged 25 to 39 who had recovered from COVID-19.

The rearrangement uses TRBV7-2 and TRBJ2-2; D is perhaps TRBD2 (6 bases). The CDR3 contains 15 residues. CDR1 and CDR2 (germline): SGHTA, FQGNSA. V lost 4 bases and J 7 bases, leaving 16 bases between the germline ends. CDR3 sequence reads: CASSSNGGAGGELFF. The CDR3, as DNA: TGTGCCAGCAGCTCGAATGGCGGGGCGGGCGGGGAGCTGTTTTTT.

The chain carries TRBV7-2 and TRBJ2-7, with 7 bases aligning to TRBD2. The CDR3 is 15 amino acids. Germline assignment: CDR1 SGHTA and CDR2 FQGNSA. Trimming took 8 bases from V and 5 from J; bases not matched to a gene: 15. The DNA of the CDR3 is TGTGCCAGCCTCTCTTTGGGGGGGGAGGGCGACGAGCAGTACTTC. This translates into CASLSLGGEGDEQYF.

This clone was seen just once. The chain couples TRBV6-5 to TRBJ1-2; possible D gene TRBD1, 5 bases. The CDR3 extends over 12 amino acids. Trimming pared 5 bases from V and 3 bases from J, leaving 7 bases between. CDR1 MNHEY and CDR2 SVGAGI come from the germline V gene. The CDR3 is CASSRDYYGYTF. The CDR3 nucleotides are TGTGCCAGCAGTAGGGACTACTATGGCTACACCTTC.

The genes are TRBV5-4 and TRBJ2-1, with a weak D call TRBD2 (5 bases). Germline lookup yields CDR1 SGHNT and CDR2 YYREEE (reference sequence). V was trimmed by 0 bases and J by 9 bases, leaving 16 bases between them. The CDR3 length is 15 residues. The CDR3 bases are TGTGCCAGCAGCTTGGCCGCGGCTAGCTTGATTGAGCAGTTCTTC. It translates to CASSLAAASLIEQFF. The complete variable domain, with remaining parts taken from reference TRBV5-4 and TRBJ2-1, reads ETGVTQSPTHLIKTRGQQVTLRCSSQSGHNTVSWYQQALGQGPQFIFQYYREEENGRGNFPPRFSGLQFPNYSSELNVNALELDDSALYLCASSLAAASLIEQFFGPGTRLTVL.

This sequence joins TRBV7-9 and TRBJ1-6; no reliable D call. V lost 7 bases and J 9 bases, leaving 16 bases between the germline ends. The CDR3 is 14 amino acids. Germline V gene data show CDR1 as SEHNR and CDR2 as FQNEAQ (reference sequence). CDR3 nucleotide sequence: TGTGCCAGCATCCCACTAATTGAAACTTCACCCCTCCACTTT. Translating gives CASIPLIETSPLHF.

This clone was picked up many times. The chain is built from TRBV6-4 and TRBJ2-3; 8 nucleotides align to TRBD1. This CDR3 has 15 residues. The J segment lost 4 bases and the V segment lost 7 bases, leaving 10 bases of the junction unmatched. The germline V gene has CDR1 MRHNA and CDR2 SNTAGT. The CDR3: CASKERTGPADTQYF. DNA for the CDR3: TGTGCCAGCAAAGAACGGACAGGGCCAGCAGATACGCAGTATTTT.

This rearrangement joins TRBV25-1 to TRBJ2-7; 8 bases fit TRBD1. The V gene end was trimmed by 3 bases and the J gene end by 3 bases; junction bases not matched to a gene: 7. Looked up from germline, CDR1 is MGHDK and CDR2 is SYGVNS. The CDR3 is 15 amino acids. For the CDR3, the DNA is TGTGCCAGCAGTGATACGTACAGGGGGAACTACGAGCAGTACTTC. As protein: CASSDTYRGNYEQYF.

The rearrangement joins TRBV5-4 to TRBJ2-2, with a possible D match to TRBD1 (6 bases). This CDR3 is 16 amino acids long. CDR1 and CDR2 from the germline V gene are SGHNT and YYREEE (reference sequence). V was pared by 4 bases and J by 3 bases, with 16 bases between. This CDR3 is CASSLKLGADTGELFF. CDR3 nucleotide sequence: TGTGCCAGCAGCCTCAAACTGGGGGCCGACACCGGGGAGCTGTTTTTT.

There are a few counts of this clone. The DNA of the CDR3 is TGTGCCAGCAGCCAAGATAGGAGGGAACGGGACGGCTACACCTTC. It is translated as CASSQDRRERDGYTF. The chain combines TRBV4-2 with TRBJ1-2, with TRBD1 as a possible D gene (5 bases). With 0 bases removed from V and 8 bases from J, the gap between germline ends came to 16 bases. Germline CDR1 and CDR2: LGHNA and YNFKEQ. The CDR3 length is 15 residues.

This chain joins TRBV2 and TRBJ1-2, with a tentative D call TRBD1 (6 bases). Trimming shortened V by 4 bases and J by 8 bases, and 14 bases separated the two germline ends. The CDR3 consists of 13 residues. The V gene's germline CDR1 is SNHLY and CDR2 FYNNEI. The CDR3 sequence: CASSVVRGRGYTF. The CDR3 DNA reads as TGTGCCAGCAGTGTTGTCAGGGGACGCGGCTACACCTTC.

The gene calls are TRBV11-2 and TRBJ1-4; weak D call: TRBD1 (6 bases). The CDR3 totals 15 residues. Trimming left V 3 bases short and J 4 bases short, with 12 bases between. Germline V gene sequence: CDR1 SGHAT, CDR2 FQNNGV. Here the CDR3 DNA reads TGTGCCAGCAGCTTGGGACAAAGACATAATGAAAAACTGTTTTTT. Translated: CASSLGQRHNEKLFF. Using reference TRBV11-2 and TRBJ1-4 for the parts outside the CDR3, the full variable domain is EAGVAQSPRYKIIEKRQSVAFWCNPISGHATLYWYQQILGQGPKLLIQFQNNGVVDDSQLPKDRFSAERLKGVDSTLKIQPAKLEDSAVYLCASSLGQRHNEKLFFGSGTQLSVL.

The chain links TRBV6-5 to TRBJ1-3, with 7 bases fitting TRBD1. V shed 6 bases and J 2 bases; nucleotides not matched to a gene: 4. The CDR3 consists of 14 residues. CDR1 MNHEY and CDR2 SVGAGI come from the germline V gene. The CDR3 region is CASSNRGTGNTIYF. CDR3 in DNA: TGTGCCAGCAGCAACAGGGGAACTGGAAACACCATATATTTT.

This clone was seen only once. The V gene is TRBV11-2, the J gene TRBJ1-1; TRBD1 might be the D (6 bases). The CDR3 runs 15 residues. Trimming left V 3 bases short and J 4 bases short, with 15 bases between. CDR1 and CDR2 (germline): SGHAT, FQNNGV. The CDR3 bases are TGTGCCAGCAGCTTTCCCTCCGGCAGGGGCACTGAAGCTTTCTTT. Translated, it gives CASSFPSGRGTEAFF.

This chain links TRBV29-1 with TRBJ1-2, with 9 bases lining up with TRBD1. Germline V gene data show CDR1 as SQVTM and CDR2 as ANQGSEA. This CDR3 spans 15 amino acids. The junction had 8 bases not matched to a gene; V was cut back by 4 bases and J by 2 bases. The CDR3 sequence: CSVVGDRDGNYGYTF. CDR3 nucleotide sequence: TGCAGCGTTGTGGGGGACAGGGACGGGAACTATGGCTACACCTTC.

V is TRBV5-1 and J is TRBJ2-1, with 10 bases lining up with TRBD2. CDR1 and CDR2 from the germline V gene are SGHRS and YFSETQ. The CDR3 has 15 amino acids. V lost 3 bases to trimming and J lost 3 bases; unmatched junction nucleotides: 3. CDR3 DNA sequence: TGCGCCAGCAGCTCTAGCGGGGGTAGCTACAATGAGCAGTTCTTC. It specifies CASSSSGGSYNEQFF.

The rearrangement uses TRBV7-9 and TRBJ1-1; TRBD1 aligns across 7 bases. The CDR3 length is 15 residues. Germline loops: CDR1 SEHNR, CDR2 FQNEAQ (reference sequence). Trimming at V came to 5 bases and at J to 0 bases, leaving 6 bases not matched to a gene. CDR3 in DNA: TGTGCCAGCAGCCTGGGACAGATCATGAACACTGAAGCTTTCTTT. Protein product: CASSLGQIMNTEAFF.

This rearrangement joins TRBV27 to TRBJ2-3; TRBD1 matches at 7 bases. Germline V gives CDR1 MNHEY, CDR2 SMNVEV (reference sequence). The junction had 15 bases not matched to a gene; V was cut back by 6 bases and J by 3 bases. The CDR3 sequence is 17 residues long. This chain's CDR3 is CASSPRWVQGETDTQYF. The DNA for the CDR3 is TGTGCCAGCAGCCCGAGGTGGGTTCAGGGGGAAACAGATACGCAGTATTTT.

The chain carries TRBV18 and TRBJ1-1; D not certain. V lost 2 bases and J lost 11, with 21 bases in between. The germline CDR1 and CDR2 sequences are KGHSH and LQKENI. The CDR3 contains 15 residues. As DNA, the CDR3 is TGTGCCAGCTCACCAGAACAGCCCCATTTTCGGGAGGCTTTCTTT. Amino acids: CASSPEQPHFREAFF.

The chain links TRBV25-1 to TRBJ1-4, with D possibly being TRBD1 (6 bases). Trimming pared 1 base from V and 6 bases from J, leaving 12 bases between. The CDR3 contains 15 residues. CDR1 and CDR2 (germline): MGHDK, SYGVNS. CDR3 in amino acids: CASSEFGQGHEKLFF. The CDR3 bases are TGTGCCAGCAGTGAATTTGGCCAGGGGCATGAAAAACTGTTTTTT. The variable domain in full, with the rest retrieved from reference TRBV25-1 and TRBJ1-4, is EADIYQTPRYLVIGTGKKITLECSQTMGHDKMYWYQQDPGMELHLIHYSYGVNSTEKGDLSSESTVSRIRTEHFPLTLESARPSHTSQYLCASSEFGQGHEKLFFGSGTQLSVL.

Remarks on this clone: This CDR3 is also generated by other DNA sequences in the sample. The chain combines TRBV19 with TRBJ1-5, with D maybe TRBD1 (6 bases). Trimming removed 1 base at V and 3 bases at J, with 10 bases between. Per the germline V gene, CDR1 is LNHDA and CDR2 is SQIVND (reference sequence). The CDR3 is 15 amino acids. CDR3 residues: CASSIGQGPNQPQHF. The CDR3 region has the DNA TGTGCCAGTAGTATAGGGCAGGGGCCCAATCAGCCCCAGCATTTT.

The chain recombines TRBV12-3 or TRBV12-4 with TRBJ2-3; no reliable D call. Trimming took off 1 base at V and 2 bases at J, with 4 bases between the two ends. This CDR3 has 13 residues. Here the CDR3 reads CASSLGATDTQYF. The CDR3 bases are TGTGCCAGCAGTTTAGGAGCCACAGATACGCAGTATTTT.